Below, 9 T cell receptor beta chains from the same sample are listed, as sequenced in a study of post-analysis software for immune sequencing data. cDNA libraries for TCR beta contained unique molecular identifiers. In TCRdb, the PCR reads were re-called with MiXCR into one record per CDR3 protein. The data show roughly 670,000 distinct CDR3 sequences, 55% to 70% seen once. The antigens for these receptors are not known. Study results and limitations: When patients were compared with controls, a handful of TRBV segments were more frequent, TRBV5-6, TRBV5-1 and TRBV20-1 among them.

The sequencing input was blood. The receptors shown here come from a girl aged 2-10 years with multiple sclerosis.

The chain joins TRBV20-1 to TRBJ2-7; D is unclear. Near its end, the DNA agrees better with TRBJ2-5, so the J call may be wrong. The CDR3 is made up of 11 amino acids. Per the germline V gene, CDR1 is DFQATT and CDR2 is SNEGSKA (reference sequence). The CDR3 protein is CSARVPETQYF. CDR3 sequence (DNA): TGCAGTGCTAGAGTCCCAGAGACCCAGTACTTC.

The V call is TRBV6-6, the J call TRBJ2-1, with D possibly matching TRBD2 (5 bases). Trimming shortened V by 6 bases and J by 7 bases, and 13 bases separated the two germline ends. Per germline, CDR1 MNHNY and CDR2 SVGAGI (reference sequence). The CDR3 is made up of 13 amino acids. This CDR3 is CASSLAVLNEQFF. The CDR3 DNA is TGTGCCAGCAGCCTAGCTGTTTTGAATGAGCAGTTCTTC.

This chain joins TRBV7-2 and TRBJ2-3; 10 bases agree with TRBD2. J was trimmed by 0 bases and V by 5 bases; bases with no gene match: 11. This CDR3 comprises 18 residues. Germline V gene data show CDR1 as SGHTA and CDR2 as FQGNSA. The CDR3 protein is CASSLPSGGDSSTDTQYF. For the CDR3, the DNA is TGTGCCAGCAGCCTGCCTAGCGGGGGCGACTCTAGCACAGATACGCAGTATTTT.

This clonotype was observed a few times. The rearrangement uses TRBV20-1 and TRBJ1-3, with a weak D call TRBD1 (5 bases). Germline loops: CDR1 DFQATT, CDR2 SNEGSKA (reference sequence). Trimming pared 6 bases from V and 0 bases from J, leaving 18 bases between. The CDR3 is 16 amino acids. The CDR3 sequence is CSALPIQALSGNTIYF. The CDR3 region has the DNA TGCAGTGCCTTACCAATACAGGCGCTCTCTGGAAACACCATATATTTT.

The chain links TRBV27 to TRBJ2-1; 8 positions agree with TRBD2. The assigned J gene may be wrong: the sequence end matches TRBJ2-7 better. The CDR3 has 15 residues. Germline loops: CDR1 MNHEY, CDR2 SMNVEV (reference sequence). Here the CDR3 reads CASQKWSGGYYEQYF. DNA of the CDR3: TGTGCCAGCCAAAAGTGGTCGGGAGGGTACTACGAGCAGTACTTC.

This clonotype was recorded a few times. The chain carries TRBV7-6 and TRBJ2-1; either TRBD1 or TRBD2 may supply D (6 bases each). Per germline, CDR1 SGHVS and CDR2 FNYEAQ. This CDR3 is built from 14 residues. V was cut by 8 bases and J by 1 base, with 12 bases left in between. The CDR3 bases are TGTGCCAGCGCAAGGGGGGAATCCTACAATGAGCAGTTCTTC. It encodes CASARGESYNEQFF.

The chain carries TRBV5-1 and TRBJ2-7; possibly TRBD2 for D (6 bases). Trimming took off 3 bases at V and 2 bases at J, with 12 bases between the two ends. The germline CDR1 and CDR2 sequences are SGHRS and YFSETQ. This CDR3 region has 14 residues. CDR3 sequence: CASSSQGGAYEQYF. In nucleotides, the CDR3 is TGCGCCAGCAGCTCCCAGGGCGGGGCCTACGAGCAGTACTTC.

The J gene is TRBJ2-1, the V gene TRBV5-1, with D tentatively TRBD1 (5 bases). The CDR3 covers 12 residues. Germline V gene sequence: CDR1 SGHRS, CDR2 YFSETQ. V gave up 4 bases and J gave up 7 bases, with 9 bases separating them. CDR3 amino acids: CASSNTGNEQFF. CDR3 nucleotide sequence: TGCGCCAGCAGCAACACAGGTAATGAGCAGTTCTTC.

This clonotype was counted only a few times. The CDR3: CSATPDYEQYF. CDR3 DNA sequence: TGCAGTGCTACCCCCGACTACGAGCAGTACTTC. V usage is TRBV20-1 and J usage is TRBJ2-7, with D unclear. The CDR3 is made up of 11 amino acids. In germline, CDR1 is DFQATT, CDR2 SNEGSKA (reference sequence). Trimming took off 4 bases at V and 3 bases at J, with 7 bases between the two ends.